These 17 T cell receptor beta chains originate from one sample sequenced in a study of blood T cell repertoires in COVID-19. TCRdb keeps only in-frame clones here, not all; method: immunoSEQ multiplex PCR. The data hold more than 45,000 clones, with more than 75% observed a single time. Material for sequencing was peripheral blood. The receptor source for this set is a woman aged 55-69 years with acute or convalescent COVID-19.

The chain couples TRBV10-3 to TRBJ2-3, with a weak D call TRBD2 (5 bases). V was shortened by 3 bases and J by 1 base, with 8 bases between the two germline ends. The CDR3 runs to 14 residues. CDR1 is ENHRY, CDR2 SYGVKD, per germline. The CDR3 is CAISDVGGTDTQYF. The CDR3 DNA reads TGTGCCATCAGTGACGTGGGAGGCACAGATACGCAGTATTTT.

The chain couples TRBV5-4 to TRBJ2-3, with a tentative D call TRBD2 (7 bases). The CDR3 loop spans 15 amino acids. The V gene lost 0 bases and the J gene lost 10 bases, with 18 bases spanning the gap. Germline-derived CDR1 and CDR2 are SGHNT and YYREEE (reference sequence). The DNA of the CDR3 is TGTGCCAGCAGCTTGGCCGAAGGGAGGGGGGTTGCGCAGTATTTT. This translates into CASSLAEGRGVAQYF. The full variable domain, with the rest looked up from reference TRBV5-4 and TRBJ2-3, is ETGVTQSPTHLIKTRGQQVTLRCSSQSGHNTVSWYQQALGQGPQFIFQYYREEENGRGNFPPRFSGLQFPNYSSELNVNALELDDSALYLCASSLAEGRGVAQYFGPGTRLTVL.

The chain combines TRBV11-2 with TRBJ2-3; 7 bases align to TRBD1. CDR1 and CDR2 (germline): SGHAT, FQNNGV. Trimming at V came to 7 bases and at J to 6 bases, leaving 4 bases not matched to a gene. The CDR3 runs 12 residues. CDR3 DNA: TGTGCCAGCAAGGGGGCCGGGGATACGCAGTATTTT. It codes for CASKGAGDTQYF.

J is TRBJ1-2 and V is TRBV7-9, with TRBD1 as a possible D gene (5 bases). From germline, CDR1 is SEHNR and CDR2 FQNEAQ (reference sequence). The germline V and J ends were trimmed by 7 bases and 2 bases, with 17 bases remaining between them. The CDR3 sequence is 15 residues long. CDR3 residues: CASIDGARPNYGYTF. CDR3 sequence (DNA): TGTGCCAGCATCGATGGGGCGAGGCCCAACTATGGCTACACCTTC.

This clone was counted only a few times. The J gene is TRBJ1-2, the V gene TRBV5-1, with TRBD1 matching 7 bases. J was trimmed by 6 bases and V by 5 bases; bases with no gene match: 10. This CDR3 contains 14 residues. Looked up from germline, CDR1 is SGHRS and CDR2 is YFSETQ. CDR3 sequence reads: CASSYRQGVDGYTF. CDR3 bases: TGCGCCAGCAGTTACCGACAGGGAGTAGATGGCTACACCTTC.

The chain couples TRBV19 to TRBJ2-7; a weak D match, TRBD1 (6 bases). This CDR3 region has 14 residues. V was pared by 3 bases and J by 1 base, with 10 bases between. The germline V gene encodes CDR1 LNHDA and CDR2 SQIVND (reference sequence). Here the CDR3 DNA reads TGTGCCAGTAGTATCCGGGACATTTCCTACGAGCAGTACTTC. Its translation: CASSIRDISYEQYF.

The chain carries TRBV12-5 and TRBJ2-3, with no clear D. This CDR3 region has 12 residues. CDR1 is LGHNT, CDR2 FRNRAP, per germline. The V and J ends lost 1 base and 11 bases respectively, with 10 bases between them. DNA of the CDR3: TGTGCTAGTGGTTTGGGGAACTCGGGGCAGTATTTT. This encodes CASGLGNSGQYF.

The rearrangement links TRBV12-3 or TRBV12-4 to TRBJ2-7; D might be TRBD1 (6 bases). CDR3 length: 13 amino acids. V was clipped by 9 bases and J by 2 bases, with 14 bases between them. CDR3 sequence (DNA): TGTGCCAGGGCGGACAGCCTCCCCTACGAGCAGTACTTC. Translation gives CARADSLPYEQYF.

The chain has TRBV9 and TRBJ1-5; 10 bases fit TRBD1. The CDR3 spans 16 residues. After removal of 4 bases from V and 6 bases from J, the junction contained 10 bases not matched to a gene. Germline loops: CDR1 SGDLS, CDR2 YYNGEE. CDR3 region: CASSTRRQGAVQPQHF. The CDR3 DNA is TGTGCCAGCAGCACGCGTCGACAGGGGGCCGTTCAGCCCCAGCATTTT.

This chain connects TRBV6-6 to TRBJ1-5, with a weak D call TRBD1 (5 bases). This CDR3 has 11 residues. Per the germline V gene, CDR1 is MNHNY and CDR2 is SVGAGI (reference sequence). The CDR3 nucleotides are TGTGCAAGACAGATCAATCAGCCCCAGCATTTT. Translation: CARQINQPQHF.

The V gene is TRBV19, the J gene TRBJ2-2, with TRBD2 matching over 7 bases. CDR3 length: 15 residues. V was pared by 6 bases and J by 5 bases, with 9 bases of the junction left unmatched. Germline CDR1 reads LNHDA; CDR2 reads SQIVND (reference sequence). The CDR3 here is CASRQKGGETGELFF. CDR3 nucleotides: TGTGCCAGTAGACAAAAGGGAGGGGAAACCGGGGAGCTGTTTTTT.

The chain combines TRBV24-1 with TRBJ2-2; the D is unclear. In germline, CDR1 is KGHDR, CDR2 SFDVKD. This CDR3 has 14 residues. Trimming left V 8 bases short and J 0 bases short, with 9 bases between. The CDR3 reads CATMGATNTGELFF. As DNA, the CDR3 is TGTGCCACCATGGGCGCAACGAACACCGGGGAGCTGTTTTTT.

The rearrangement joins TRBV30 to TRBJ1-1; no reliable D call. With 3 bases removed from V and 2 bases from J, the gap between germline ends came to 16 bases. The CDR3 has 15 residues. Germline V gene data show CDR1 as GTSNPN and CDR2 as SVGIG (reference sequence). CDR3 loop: CAWSGVGPSNTEAFF. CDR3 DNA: TGTGCCTGGAGCGGCGTGGGCCCGAGCAACACTGAAGCTTTCTTT.

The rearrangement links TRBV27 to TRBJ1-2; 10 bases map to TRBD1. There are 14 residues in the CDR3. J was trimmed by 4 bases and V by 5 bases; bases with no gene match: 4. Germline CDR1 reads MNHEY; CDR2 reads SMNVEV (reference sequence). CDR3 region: CASSIGQGVYGYTF. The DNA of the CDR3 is TGTGCCAGCAGTATAGGACAGGGGGTCTATGGCTACACCTTC.

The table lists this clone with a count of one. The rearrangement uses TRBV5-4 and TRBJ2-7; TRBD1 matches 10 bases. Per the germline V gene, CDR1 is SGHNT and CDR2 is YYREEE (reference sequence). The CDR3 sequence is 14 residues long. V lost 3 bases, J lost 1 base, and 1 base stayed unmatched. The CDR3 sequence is CASSWDRGSYEQYF. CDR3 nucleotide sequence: TGTGCCAGCAGCTGGGACAGGGGTTCCTACGAGCAGTACTTC.

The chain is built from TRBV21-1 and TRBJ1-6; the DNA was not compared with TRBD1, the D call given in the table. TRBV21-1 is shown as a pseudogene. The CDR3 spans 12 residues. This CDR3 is CASSMGLSPLHF. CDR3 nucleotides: TGTGCCAGCAGCATGGGCCTTTCACCCCTCCACTTT.

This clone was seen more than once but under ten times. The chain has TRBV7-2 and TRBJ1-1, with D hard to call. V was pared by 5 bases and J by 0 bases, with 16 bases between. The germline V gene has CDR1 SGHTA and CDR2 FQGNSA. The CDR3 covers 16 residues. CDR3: CASSQQRYQMNTEAFF. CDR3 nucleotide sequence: TGTGCCAGCAGCCAGCAGCGGTATCAAATGAACACTGAAGCTTTCTTT.